The present T cell receptor beta chain was sequenced within a study of blood T cell repertoires in COVID-19. Study context: Sources were T cells, B-cell-depleted T cells, or PBMCs; the material itself was cDNA or gDNA.

Per the authors' pipeline: Estimates of nucleated cell counts were drawn from the amplification of reference gene primers. Repertoires were generated with immunoSEQ multiplex PCR, while TCRdb's copy carries only in-frame clones and drops some. D and trimming come from the DNA, and the V and J calls and clone size come from that table. The sample contains approximately 190,000 clones, roughly 90% of which appear only once. Germline CDR1 is SEHNR and CDR2 is FQNEAQ (reference sequence). The J segment lost 3 bases and the V segment lost 5 bases, leaving 5 bases of the junction unmatched. The CDR3 covers 16 residues.

The receptor was isolated from a middle-aged man with acute or convalescent COVID-19. The chain uses TRBV7-9 and TRBJ2-1; 12 bases are shared with TRBD2. The sample consisted of peripheral blood. The CDR3 DNA is TGTGCCAGCAGCCCGAGACTAGCGGGAGACTACAATGAGCAGTTCTTC. Translating it yields CASSPRLAGDYNEQFF.